These 2 T cell receptor beta chains were all obtained from the same sample, sequenced in a study of blood T cell repertoires in COVID-19. Profiled with immunoSEQ multiplex PCR; TCRdb holds only in-frame clones, not every one. The table shows 180,000 or so clones, with 70% to 90% occurring only once. The sequenced sample was peripheral blood. The receptors derive from a person aged 70 to 85 with COVID-19, enrolled during active disease.

The sample holds one count of this clone. V usage is TRBV7-2 and J usage is TRBJ1-2; TRBD1 might be the D (6 bases). This CDR3 spans 13 amino acids. The germline V and J ends were trimmed by 7 bases and 4 bases, with 13 bases remaining between them. Germline V CDR1 and CDR2: SGHTA, FQGNSA. The CDR3 DNA is TGTGCCAGCACCCCGGACAGTCTCTATGGCTACACCTTC. Its translation is CASTPDSLYGYTF.

The chain combines TRBV28 with TRBJ1-5; D is possibly TRBD1 (5 bases). Between the trimmed V and J ends, which lost 3 bases and 3 bases, there was a span of 18 bases. Germline CDR1 reads MDHEN; CDR2 reads SYDVKM. The CDR3 has 17 amino acids. The CDR3 reads CASSLGGGTPNNQPQHF. CDR3 in DNA: TGTGCCAGCAGTTTGGGGGGTGGGACGCCTAACAATCAGCCCCAGCATTTT.